The clone carrying this TCR beta chain appeared once. Its cognate antigen is unknown. The data belong to a study of T-cell reconstitution after alpha-beta-depleted transplantation in children. Unique molecular identifiers were used in preparing the TCRbeta library. MiXCR, applied by TCRdb to the PCR reads, yields one record per CDR3 protein. Of a few hundred thousand distinct CDR3 sequences listed, more than 20% are singletons. V was cut by 0 bases and J by 5 bases, with 5 bases left in between. The CDR3 loop spans 11 amino acids. From germline, CDR1 is DFQATT and CDR2 SNEGSKA (reference sequence). Study-level points and caveats: Recipient T cells and thymic progenitors that survived were the source of the high TCRbeta diversity seen at day 60 in some patients. One year post-transplant, T-cell counts and diversity were largely derived from T cells produced anew. Approximately two months post-transplant, alpha-beta T cells reportedly originated from several hundred expanded graft clones.

This rearrangement joins TRBV20-1 to TRBJ2-7; D is uncertain. This specimen was PBMCs, taken before TCRalphabeta/CD19-depleted stem cell transplant. This TCR was sampled from a boy less than two years old with Wiskott-Aldrich syndrome, due to receive a stem cell transplant. The CDR3 DNA reads as TGCAGTGCTAGAGAAAGGGACGAGCAGTACTTC. Residues: CSARERDEQYF.